Shown below are 8 T cell receptor beta chains from a single sample sequenced in a study of identical twins. TCRdb independently ran MiXCR on the 5' RACE reads; one entry per CDR3 protein. The table includes 600,000 to 800,000 distinct CDR3 sequences, around 20% detected once. The same sample was also used in a study of T cells expressing NK-cell markers.

The sequencing input was PBMCs. Receptors were obtained from a woman aged 18-29 years in good health.

The rearrangement uses TRBV5-1 and TRBJ2-3, with D maybe TRBD1 (6 bases). V lost 0 bases and J 4 bases, leaving 12 bases between the germline ends. The CDR3 is 15 residues long. Germline CDR1 is SGHRS and CDR2 is YFSETQ. The CDR3 region has the DNA TGCGCCAGCAGCTTGGTTTCGGGGACATCAGATACGCAGTATTTT. Protein sequence: CASSLVSGTSDTQYF.

This clonotype was detected many times. The V call is TRBV20-1, the J call TRBJ1-4, with TRBD1 as a possible D gene (5 bases). V was pared by 5 bases and J by 8 bases, with 15 bases between. Germline V gives CDR1 DFQATT, CDR2 SNEGSKA (reference sequence). This CDR3 is 13 amino acids long. The CDR3 loop reads CSALRVRGEKLFF. The DNA of the CDR3 is TGCAGTGCTCTCAGGGTACGTGGCGAAAAACTGTTTTTT.

This clonotype was seen a few times. The gene calls are TRBV20-1 and TRBJ2-7; 10 nucleotides match TRBD2. The CDR3 has 14 residues. V lost 8 bases to trimming and J lost 1 base; unmatched junction nucleotides: 8. Germline V gives CDR1 DFQATT, CDR2 SNEGSKA (reference sequence). The CDR3 is CSTQSGGGSYEQYF. For the CDR3, the DNA is TGCAGTACCCAAAGCGGGGGGGGTTCCTACGAGCAGTACTTC.

This clonotype was picked up a small number of times. The chain has TRBV5-1 and TRBJ2-4; no clear D gene. Looked up from germline, CDR1 is SGHRS and CDR2 is YFSETQ. Trimming cost V 0 bases and J 9 bases, with 10 bases left between them. The CDR3 contains 13 residues. The CDR3 protein is CASSLDVRRIQYF. CDR3 nucleotides: TGCGCCAGCAGCTTGGATGTTCGCCGCATTCAGTACTTC.

The chain recombines TRBV2 with TRBJ2-5, with D perhaps being TRBD1 or TRBD2 (5 bases each). Germline V gene sequence: CDR1 SNHLY, CDR2 FYNNEI. The CDR3 runs to 15 residues. Trimming pared 5 bases from V and 5 bases from J, leaving 18 bases between. CDR3 region: CASSNLGESGETQYF. Here the CDR3 DNA reads TGTGCCAGCAGTAATCTAGGGGAGTCGGGGGAGACCCAGTACTTC. Together with reference TRBV2 and TRBJ2-5, the CDR3 gives the full variable domain: EPEVTQTPSHQVTQMGQEVILRCVPISNHLYFYWYRQILGQKVEFLVSFYNNEISEKSEIFDDQFSVERPDGSNFTLKIRSTKLEDSAMYFCASSNLGESGETQYFGPGTRLLVL.

In this sample, this clonotype turned up many times. The chain has TRBV10-3 and TRBJ1-1; D is possibly TRBD1 (6 bases). Germline CDR1 and CDR2: ENHRY and SYGVKD. The CDR3 has 11 amino acids. Trimming pared 6 bases from V and 8 bases from J, leaving 10 bases between. CDR3 coding DNA: TGTGCCATCAGCCAGACAGGAGAAGCTTTCTTT. As protein: CAISQTGEAFF.

This clonotype showed up just once. The chain couples TRBV7-9 to TRBJ2-3; no reliable D call. The germline gives CDR1 SEHNR, CDR2 FQNEAQ (reference sequence). Between the trimmed V and J ends, which lost 8 bases and 2 bases, there was a span of 11 bases. The CDR3 contains 13 residues. CDR3 residues: CASEAPNTDTQYF. The CDR3 coding sequence is TGTGCCAGCGAAGCCCCCAACACAGATACGCAGTATTTT.

The rearrangement uses TRBV5-5 and TRBJ2-1, with 7 positions matching TRBD2. The CDR3 extends over 17 amino acids. V was pared by 2 bases and J by 4 bases, with 12 bases of the junction left unmatched. Looked up from germline, CDR1 is SGHKS and CDR2 is YYEKEE (reference sequence). CDR3 loop: CASSFSSSGVRYNEQFF. The CDR3 DNA follows: TGTGCCAGCAGCTTCTCCTCTAGCGGAGTGAGGTACAATGAGCAGTTCTTC.